These T cell receptor beta chains were read from a single sample in a study of beta chain bispecific antibodies for T cell cancers. TCRdb independently ran MiXCR on the 5' RACE reads; one entry per CDR3 protein. The data contain roughly 15,000 distinct CDR3 sequences, 2% to 2.5% of them singletons. Antigens for these TCRs are unknown. Sequencing input: healthy donor T cells cultured with leukemia cells. The source is a human donor in good health. Some clones in this sample may be carry-over from other donors' samples. The CDR3 runs from the conserved cysteine through the conserved F or W. The D gene is left open where the match is weak. Clone size is stated in some rows and not others, as once, few, many or a class when expanded.

d_gene,j_gene,abundance,v_gene,CDR3nt,CDR3aa
.,TRBJ2-1,many,TRBV3-1,TGTGCCAGCAGTAAGCAGGGGCAGGAAAATGAGCAGTTCTTC,CASSKQGQENEQFF
.,TRBJ2-5,many,TRBV5-1,TGCGCCAGCAGCAGGGGCATAGGGGCGGAGACCCAGTACTTC,CASSRGIGAETQYF
TRBD1,TRBJ1-5,many,TRBV12-3/TRBV12-4,TGTGCCAGCAGTTATAGGACAGGGACGGGGTTTAGCAATCAGCCCCAGCATTTT,CASSYRTGTGFSNQPQHF
.,TRBJ2-7,many,TRBV20-1,TGCAGTGCTCCCAGCAGGGGGGAATACGAGCAGTACTTC,CSAPSRGEYEQYF
.,TRBJ1-2,medium-sized,TRBV7-9,TGTGCCAGCAGCCCCACAGAAATTGTGGGGTACACCTTC,CASSPTEIVGYTF
.,TRBJ1-3,many,TRBV11-2,TGTGCCAGCAGCTTAGATGAGGTACCCTCTGGAAACACCATATATTTT,CASSLDEVPSGNTIYF
.,TRBJ1-1,many,TRBV2,TGTGCCAGCAAAGGAGGCACTGAAGCTTTCTTT,CASKGGTEAFF
.,TRBJ1-1,.,TRBV7-9,TGTGCCAGCATCGGGGGAACTGAAGCTTTCTTT,CASIGGTEAFF
.,TRBJ1-2,many,TRBV5-4,TGTGCCAGCAGCCCACCAACGCGGACCGACTACTATGGCTACACCTTC,CASSPPTRTDYYGYTF
.,TRBJ2-7,many,TRBV5-1,TGCGCCAGCAGCCTAGTAGGGCTAGGGCCCGTGGCTGCCACAGGGAACTACGAGCAGTACTTC,CASSLVGLGPVAATGNYEQYF